These 28 T cell receptor beta chains share one sample of origin, sequenced in a study of cytomegalovirus exposure and HLA in healthy donors. It was with 60 Vbeta and 13 Jbeta primers that the PCR ran. Some clones are missing from TCRdb's copy, which holds only in-frame ones; the method was immunoSEQ multiplex PCR. The repertoire holds 100,000 to 150,000 clones, 15% to 20% seen once, with approximately 2.9% in the top ten. The sample taken for sequencing was PBMCs. The receptors originated from a female donor in good health and CMV-seropositive.

The V gene is TRBV4-1, the J gene TRBJ2-2; D may be TRBD1 (6 bases). CDR3 size: 13 residues. The germline V and J ends were trimmed by 6 bases and 5 bases, with 10 bases remaining between them. Germline V lookup: CDR1 MGHRA, CDR2 YSYEKL. CDR3 nucleotides: TGCGCCAGCAGGCCCAGGGGTACCGGGGAGCTGTTTTTT. The encoded protein is CASRPRGTGELFF.

The V call is TRBV15, the J call TRBJ1-6; weak D call: TRBD1 (5 bases). Germline-derived CDR1 and CDR2 are LNHNV and YYDKDF (reference sequence). V lost 5 bases, J lost 13 bases, and 21 bases lay in between. This CDR3 is built from 15 residues. Written as DNA, the CDR3 is TGTGCCACCAGCGAAGGCGGGACTGATCCGGGGCCCCTCCACTTT. Amino acid sequence: CATSEGGTDPGPLHF.

CDR3 nucleotides: TGTGCCAGCAGTCCTCAGACAGGGGGCGAGCAGTACTTC. This translates into CASSPQTGGEQYF. This chain uses TRBV27 with TRBJ2-7; 9 nucleotides line up with TRBD1. The CDR3 has 13 residues. V was pared by 5 bases and J by 6 bases, with 5 bases of the junction left unmatched. From germline, CDR1 is MNHEY and CDR2 SMNVEV (reference sequence).

This clone was seen more than once but under ten times. The chain recombines TRBV13 with TRBJ2-5; 7 nucleotides match TRBD1. The germline V gene has CDR1 PRHDT and CDR2 FYEKMQ (reference sequence). V lost 5 bases and J lost 6; bases outside the gene matches: 15. The CDR3 length is 16 residues. CDR3 region: CASSPSDEKGAKTQYF. CDR3 DNA sequence: TGTGCCAGCAGCCCGTCTGACGAAAAGGGGGCTAAGACCCAGTACTTC.

This clone was counted only a few times. The rearrangement links TRBV5-6 to TRBJ2-3; 7 bases are shared with TRBD1. CDR3 length: 19 amino acids. CDR1 is SGHDT and CDR2 is YYEEEE in the germline V gene. V gave up 4 bases and J gave up 0 bases; unmatched junction bases: 17. The CDR3 sequence: CASSLTRGPFALSTDTQYF. The CDR3 bases are TGTGCCAGCAGCCTGACGAGGGGGCCCTTTGCCCTTAGCACAGATACGCAGTATTTT.

The chain recombines TRBV21-1 with TRBJ1-5; TRBD1 reflects the table's D call only, with no check against the DNA. TRBV21-1 is listed as a pseudogene. The CDR3 loop spans 22 amino acids. Written as DNA, the CDR3 is TGTGCCAGCAGCATTTCCGGGACACCGATTGAGAGGGGGTTGGTTAGCAATCAGCCCCAGCATTTT. This translates into CASSISGTPIERGLVSNQPQHF.

The chain recombines TRBV19 with TRBJ2-7, with 9 bases aligning to TRBD1. CDR1 is LNHDA, CDR2 SQIVND, per germline (reference sequence). This CDR3 region has 15 residues. The V gene end was trimmed by 1 base and the J gene end by 2 bases; junction bases not matched to a gene: 3. The CDR3: CASSIGRTGAYEQYF. CDR3 sequence (DNA): TGTGCCAGTAGTATAGGCAGGACAGGGGCCTACGAGCAGTACTTC.

This clone has more than one count but fewer than ten. V usage is TRBV27 and J usage is TRBJ2-1; 9 bases fit TRBD1. The CDR3 length is 15 residues. With V trimmed by 2 bases and J by 6 bases, 5 bases remained unmatched. Germline CDR1 MNHEY, CDR2 SMNVEV (reference sequence). In nucleotides, the CDR3 is TGTGCCAGCAGTTTACGACAGGGGGTAGGCAATGAGCAGTTCTTC. This sequence encodes CASSLRQGVGNEQFF.

The sample holds a few counts of this clone. This chain connects TRBV27 to TRBJ2-7; TRBD1 aligns across 9 bases. CDR1 MNHEY and CDR2 SMNVEV come from the germline V gene (reference sequence). The CDR3 loop spans 14 amino acids. Trimming at V came to 5 bases and at J to 2 bases, leaving 4 bases not matched to a gene. Here the CDR3 reads CASSHGTGTYEQYF. The CDR3 DNA follows: TGTGCCAGCAGTCATGGGACAGGGACCTACGAGCAGTACTTC.

Concerning this clone itself: The identical CDR3 is also encoded by other nucleotide sequences in the sample. This chain links TRBV2 with TRBJ1-2; D unresolved. Trimming removed 7 bases from V and 7 bases from J, with 13 bases in between. This CDR3 region has 12 residues. Germline loops: CDR1 SNHLY, CDR2 FYNNEI. The CDR3 sequence: CASTVQSGGYTF. The CDR3 DNA is TGTGCCAGCACTGTCCAGTCGGGTGGCTACACCTTC.

The chain is built from TRBV7-2 and TRBJ2-3; D might be TRBD1 (6 bases). Trimming took off 6 bases at V and 0 bases at J, with 7 bases between the two ends. Looked up from germline, CDR1 is SGHTA and CDR2 is FQGNSA. This CDR3 has 13 residues. This chain's CDR3 is CASRTGSTDTQYF. CDR3 nucleotide sequence: TGTGCCAGCAGAACAGGGAGCACAGATACGCAGTATTTT.

This clone was counted only a few times. V and J are TRBV5-1 and TRBJ2-1; 12 bases agree with TRBD2. Germline V gene sequence: CDR1 SGHRS, CDR2 YFSETQ. The CDR3 is 16 amino acids. The trim removed 4 bases at V and 4 bases at J, leaving 6 bases unmatched. The CDR3 DNA is TGCGCCAGCAGCATACTAGCGGGGGGAAATTACAATGAGCAGTTCTTC. It yields the protein CASSILAGGNYNEQFF.

This clone has a handful of counts. The gene calls are TRBV4-3 and TRBJ1-5, with 10 bases matching TRBD1. The V gene end was trimmed by 1 base and the J gene end by 10 bases; junction bases not matched to a gene: 13. CDR1 LGHNA and CDR2 YSLEER come from the germline V gene. The length of the CDR3 is 17 residues. CDR3 sequence (DNA): TGCGCCAGCAGCCAAGGACCCTTGGGACAGGGGATTATCCCCCAGCATTTT. Amino acid sequence: CASSQGPLGQGIIPQHF.

V and J are TRBV9 and TRBJ2-5; D is uncertain. There are 14 residues in the CDR3. The germline CDR1 and CDR2 sequences are SGDLS and YYNGEE. V dropped 4 bases and J dropped 5 bases, with 15 bases sitting between them. As DNA, the CDR3 is TGTGCCAGCAGCCGACGCGGAACCGGGGAGACCCAGTACTTC. This codes for CASSRRGTGETQYF.

The V call is TRBV25-1, the J call TRBJ1-4; weak D call: TRBD1 (6 bases). Germline loops: CDR1 MGHDK, CDR2 SYGVNS. This CDR3 spans 15 amino acids. Trimming removed 5 bases at V and 0 bases at J, with 10 bases between. The CDR3 protein is CASSPQGATNEKLFF. In nucleotides, the CDR3 is TGTGCCAGCAGTCCACAGGGTGCAACTAATGAAAAACTGTTTTTT.

This rearrangement joins TRBV2 to TRBJ1-5; D is possibly TRBD1 (5 bases). From germline, CDR1 is SNHLY and CDR2 FYNNEI. V was cut by 6 bases and J by 0 bases, with 12 bases left in between. The CDR3 contains 15 residues. This CDR3 reads CASRTTDHSNQPQHF. CDR3 DNA: TGTGCCAGCAGGACGACAGACCATAGCAATCAGCCCCAGCATTTT.

In this sample, this clone turned up a few times. This chain uses TRBV5-1 with TRBJ2-5, with 8 bases aligning to TRBD1. Trimming removed 0 bases from V and 5 bases from J; junction bases left unmatched: 0. CDR3 size: 13 residues. The germline CDR1 and CDR2 sequences are SGHRS and YFSETQ. The CDR3 DNA reads TGCGCCAGCAGCTTGGGACAGGGGGAGACCCAGTACTTC. Its translation: CASSLGQGETQYF.

This clone was seen only a few times. The chain recombines TRBV4-2 with TRBJ2-5, with 8 bases fitting TRBD1. The CDR3 is 18 residues long. The junction had 20 bases not matched to a gene; V was cut back by 2 bases and J by 9 bases. Looked up from germline, CDR1 is LGHNA and CDR2 is YNFKEQ. The CDR3 spells CASSQMLDMTGAHGSQYF. As DNA, the CDR3 is TGTGCCAGCAGCCAAATGTTAGACATGACAGGGGCTCATGGGTCCCAGTACTTC.

This clone was picked up a small number of times. DNA for the CDR3: TGCGCCAGCTCTGCAGGGGTTCAGCCCCAGCATTTT. As protein: CASSAGVQPQHF. This rearrangement joins TRBV10-2 to TRBJ1-5, with D maybe TRBD1 (6 bases). The germline V gene encodes CDR1 WSHSY and CDR2 SAAADI. V was trimmed by 8 bases and J by 6 bases, leaving 11 bases between them. This CDR3 region has 12 residues.

This clone turned up a few times. The CDR3 DNA follows: TGTGCCAGCAGCTTGTTCGGACAGAACAATCAGCCCCAGCATTTT. Translating gives CASSLFGQNNQPQHF. The chain links TRBV7-2 to TRBJ1-5; D may be TRBD1 (6 bases). CDR3 size: 15 residues. CDR1 is SGHTA, CDR2 FQGNSA, per germline. Trimming left V 3 bases short and J 3 bases short, with 12 bases between.

This clone was seen only a few times. The chain employs TRBV7-2 and TRBJ2-7, with unresolved D. The CDR3 covers 15 residues. Per the germline V gene, CDR1 is SGHTA and CDR2 is FQGNSA. Trimming pared 5 bases from V and 0 bases from J, leaving 14 bases between. CDR3 coding DNA: TGTGCCAGCAGCATCCAGCCTACTATCTCCTACGAGCAGTACTTC. Its protein is CASSIQPTISYEQYF.

This clone has just one count. V gene TRBV4-2 combines with J gene TRBJ2-2; TRBD2 agrees at 7 bases. Trimming removed 5 bases from V and 6 bases from J; junction bases left unmatched: 18. The CDR3 length is 18 residues. In germline, CDR1 is LGHNA, CDR2 YNFKEQ. The CDR3 DNA is TGTGCCAGCAGCTCCCTCTTGGCGGGAGATGGGGTTCCCGGGGAGCTGTTTTTT. It encodes CASSSLLAGDGVPGELFF.

The rearrangement joins TRBV5-1 to TRBJ2-4; 10 positions agree with TRBD1. Germline V CDR1 and CDR2: SGHRS, YFSETQ. There are 14 residues in the CDR3. V was clipped by 4 bases and J by 5 bases; unmatched bases: 3. CDR3 nucleotides: TGCGCCAGCAGCGTAGGGACAGGGGAAAACATTCAGTACTTC. Protein sequence: CASSVGTGENIQYF.

This clone was observed a handful of times. The chain carries TRBV6-1 and TRBJ2-7, with 9 bases fitting TRBD1. The CDR3 totals 16 residues. Per the germline V gene, CDR1 is MNHNS and CDR2 is SASEGT. The V gene end was trimmed by 2 bases and the J gene end by 5 bases; junction bases not matched to a gene: 10. Here the CDR3 DNA reads TGTGCCAGCAGTGAACCCCGACAGGGGGAAGGAAACGAGCAGTACTTC. This gives the protein CASSEPRQGEGNEQYF.

This sequence joins TRBV7-9 and TRBJ2-1; 9 positions agree with TRBD1. V dropped 5 bases and J dropped 9; count of bases not matched to a gene: 8. The germline gives CDR1 SEHNR, CDR2 FQNEAQ (reference sequence). This CDR3 comprises 14 residues. The CDR3 sequence is CASSPRDRDGEQFF. Written as DNA, the CDR3 is TGTGCCAGCAGCCCCCGGGACAGGGACGGTGAGCAGTTCTTC.

This chain connects TRBV5-1 to TRBJ2-3, with TRBD2 as a possible D gene (5 bases). V was cut by 0 bases and J by 4 bases, with 12 bases left in between. The length of the CDR3 is 15 residues. Per germline, CDR1 SGHRS and CDR2 YFSETQ. The CDR3 spells CASSLAPSLADTQYF. The CDR3 region has the DNA TGCGCCAGCAGCTTGGCCCCTAGCCTAGCAGATACGCAGTATTTT. The variable domain in full, completed from reference TRBV5-1 and TRBJ2-3, reads KAGVTQTPRYLIKTRGQQVTLSCSPISGHRSVSWYQQTPGQGLQFLFEYFSETQRNKGNFPGRFSGRQFSNSRSEMNVSTLELGDSALYLCASSLAPSLADTQYFGPGTRLTVL.

This clone was detected only a few times. The chain recombines TRBV28 with TRBJ1-5, with D possibly matching TRBD1 (6 bases). Germline-derived CDR1 and CDR2 are MDHEN and SYDVKM. The CDR3 runs 15 residues. V was clipped by 6 bases and J by 1 base, with 13 bases between them. The CDR3 loop is CASSRRQASNQPQHF. CDR3 in DNA: TGTGCCAGCAGCCGTCGACAGGCCAGCAATCAGCCCCAGCATTTT.

The chain links TRBV28 to TRBJ2-7; no firm D call. The germline gives CDR1 MDHEN, CDR2 SYDVKM. V was pared by 2 bases and J by 3 bases, with 14 bases between. The CDR3 is 15 amino acids. This CDR3 reads CASSLVGLSFYEQYF. The CDR3 coding sequence is TGTGCCAGCAGTTTAGTTGGGCTAAGTTTCTACGAGCAGTACTTC.